The 20 T cell receptor beta chains given below trace back to one sample, sequenced in a study of graft-versus-host responses after intestinal transplantation. These TCRs are of unknown antigen specificity. Produced via immunoSEQ multiplex PCR; TCRdb's table is partial and in-frame only. The table includes around 99,000 clones, 93% detected once. The sample here was unstimulated CD8+ T cells sorted from spleen or lymph node cells, taken before intestinal transplant. These receptors were taken from a human donor who received an intestinal transplant.

The chain employs TRBV11-3 and TRBJ2-7, with no clear D. Trimming left V 6 bases short and J 5 bases short, with 8 bases between. CDR1 and CDR2 from the germline V gene are SGHNT and YENEEA. The CDR3 extends over 11 amino acids. This CDR3 is CASRSENEQYF. In nucleotides, the CDR3 is TGTGCCAGCAGGTCCGAGAACGAGCAGTACTTC.

This CDR3 reads CASSRGGDREWKTQYF. CDR3 coding DNA: TGTGCCAGCAGCAGGGGAGGAGACAGGGAGTGGAAGACCCAGTACTTC. The rearrangement joins TRBV13 to TRBJ2-5; tentative D call: TRBD1 (7 bases). CDR1 is PRHDT and CDR2 is FYEKMQ in the germline V gene (reference sequence). V lost 5 bases and J 6 bases, leaving 22 bases between the germline ends. The CDR3 totals 16 residues.

The genes are TRBV30 and TRBJ1-2, with TRBD1 matching over 12 bases. The CDR3 is made up of 12 amino acids. Looked up from germline, CDR1 is GTSNPN and CDR2 is SVGIG (reference sequence). J was trimmed by 9 bases and V by 4 bases; bases with no gene match: 3. The DNA for the CDR3 is TGTGCCTGGAAAGGGACAGGGGGCCGCTACACCTTC. Translation gives CAWKGTGGRYTF.

The V and J genes are TRBV7-2 and TRBJ1-2, with TRBD1 matching 12 bases. Germline loops: CDR1 SGHTA, CDR2 FQGNSA. CDR3 size: 19 residues. V gave up 2 bases and J gave up 6 bases; unmatched junction bases: 16. In DNA, the CDR3 is TGTGCCAGCAGCTTAAATGATTGGGGACAGGGGGCGATTAAGGATGGCTACACCTTC. Protein sequence: CASSLNDWGQGAIKDGYTF.

V gene TRBV7-2 combines with J gene TRBJ1-5; 7 positions agree with TRBD1. V shed 7 bases and J 0 bases; nucleotides not matched to a gene: 9. The CDR3 spans 16 residues. Germline assignment: CDR1 SGHTA and CDR2 FQGNSA. The CDR3 sequence is CASKQGGGFSNQPQHF. The CDR3 DNA reads TGTGCCAGCAAGCAGGGGGGCGGGTTTAGCAATCAGCCCCAGCATTTT.

The chain has TRBV27 and TRBJ2-7; D gene unclear. Trimming removed 2 bases at V and 2 bases at J, with 7 bases between. Germline-derived CDR1 and CDR2 are MNHEY and SMNVEV (reference sequence). The CDR3 runs 13 residues. The CDR3 DNA sequence: TGTGCCAGCAGTTTAAATACGGCCTACGAGCAGTACTTC. Amino acid sequence: CASSLNTAYEQYF.

The rearrangement joins TRBV6-5 to TRBJ2-3; 7 nucleotides agree with TRBD2. Germline values: CDR1 MNHEY, CDR2 SVGAGI. J gave up 6 bases and V 2 bases, and 8 bases lay outside the gene matches. CDR3 size: 15 residues. CDR3 loop: CASSYTTSTRDTQYF. CDR3 in DNA: TGTGCCAGCAGTTACACGACTAGCACCCGGGATACGCAGTATTTT.

This sequence joins TRBV4-3 and TRBJ2-5, with 7 nucleotides matching TRBD1. With 7 bases clipped from V and 0 bases from J, the junction kept 14 bases outside the gene matches. The CDR3 is 17 residues long. CDR1 is LGHNA, CDR2 YSLEER, per germline. This chain's CDR3 is CASTPGIPGQYQETQYF. The CDR3 DNA follows: TGCGCCAGCACCCCGGGGATTCCGGGACAGTACCAAGAGACCCAGTACTTC.

The chain couples TRBV7-9 to TRBJ2-7, with D perhaps TRBD1 (6 bases). The CDR3 sequence is 14 residues long. V lost 0 bases and J lost 6, with 12 bases in between. Germline loops: CDR1 SEHNR, CDR2 FQNEAQ (reference sequence). The CDR3 nucleotides read TGTGCCAGCAGCTTAGCTGGACAGTACGGCGAGCAGTACTTC. Encoded protein: CASSLAGQYGEQYF. The full variable domain, rest sourced from reference TRBV7-9 and TRBJ2-7, is DTGVSQNPRHKITKRGQNVTFRCDPISEHNRLYWYRQTLGQGPEFLTYFQNEAQLEKSRLLSDRFSAERPKGSFSTLEIQRTEQGDSAMYLCASSLAGQYGEQYFGPGTRLTVT.

The rearrangement uses TRBV21-1 and TRBJ1-1; TRBD1, the table's D call, lacks a check against the DNA. TRBV21-1 is recorded as a pseudogene. The CDR3 has 14 amino acids. CDR3 region: CASSDRRIVAEAFF. In nucleotides, the CDR3 is TGTGCCAGCAGTGACAGGAGAATCGTCGCTGAAGCTTTCTTT.

The chain carries TRBV15 and TRBJ2-5; 8 bases align to TRBD2. The CDR3 contains 17 residues. Germline CDR1 reads LNHNV; CDR2 reads YYDKDF (reference sequence). Trimming removed 2 bases from V and 5 bases from J; junction bases left unmatched: 13. The CDR3 here is CATSRLPTGGEGETQYF. CDR3 in DNA: TGTGCCACCAGCAGATTACCTACGGGAGGGGAGGGGGAGACCCAGTACTTC.

A single count supports this clone. This chain uses TRBV7-9 with TRBJ2-7; 9 bases are a match to TRBD1. Looked up from germline, CDR1 is SEHNR and CDR2 is FQNEAQ (reference sequence). Unmatched junction bases numbered 18, after V lost 1 base and J lost 5 bases. CDR3 length equals 19 residues. CDR3 region: CASSLGAPPRQGDRHEQYF. CDR3 nucleotides: TGTGCCAGCAGCTTAGGAGCCCCTCCACGACAGGGGGACCGACACGAGCAGTACTTC.

This chain uses TRBV2 with TRBJ2-5; TRBD2 agrees at 9 bases. Germline assignment: CDR1 SNHLY and CDR2 FYNNEI. The CDR3 covers 16 residues. With 6 bases clipped from V and 5 bases from J, the junction kept 13 bases outside the gene matches. The CDR3 spells CASRATGGGAWETQYF. The CDR3 nucleotides are TGTGCCAGCAGGGCGACTGGCGGGGGGGCCTGGGAGACCCAGTACTTC. Using reference TRBV2 and TRBJ2-5 for the parts outside the CDR3, the full variable domain is EPEVTQTPSHQVTQMGQEVILRCVPISNHLYFYWYRQILGQKVEFLVSFYNNEISEKSEIFDDQFSVERPDGSNFTLKIRSTKLEDSAMYFCASRATGGGAWETQYFGPGTRLLVL.

The chain couples TRBV6-5 to TRBJ2-7, with TRBD2 as a possible D gene (6 bases). Trimming pared 2 bases from V and 6 bases from J, leaving 20 bases between. The CDR3 covers 16 residues. Germline assignment: CDR1 MNHEY and CDR2 SVGAGI. The CDR3 DNA sequence: TGTGCCAGCAGTTACCGACCCCCGGGAGAACTCTCCGAGCAGTACTTC. This sequence encodes CASSYRPPGELSEQYF.

The rearrangement uses TRBV30 and TRBJ2-7; D is perhaps TRBD2 (6 bases). Germline CDR1 is GTSNPN and CDR2 is SVGIG (reference sequence). The CDR3 extends over 15 amino acids. The V end lost 5 bases, the J end lost 5 bases, and 22 bases lay between the germline ends. The CDR3: CAWGPGDRWGHEQYF. CDR3 nucleotide sequence: TGTGCCTGGGGCCCGGGGGATCGTTGGGGTCACGAGCAGTACTTC.

The V gene is TRBV9, the J gene TRBJ1-2, with unresolved D. CDR1 is SGDLS, CDR2 YYNGEE, per germline. V gave up 0 bases and J gave up 6 bases, with 15 bases separating them. The CDR3 extends over 15 amino acids. CDR3 amino acids: CASSVVSRLRDGYTF. In DNA form, the CDR3 reads TGTGCCAGCAGCGTAGTTAGCAGACTACGGGATGGCTACACCTTC.

This clone was seen more than once but under ten times. The chain recombines TRBV7-2 with TRBJ1-1, with 12 positions matching TRBD1. Looked up from germline, CDR1 is SGHTA and CDR2 is FQGNSA. The junction had 4 bases not matched to a gene; V was cut back by 5 bases and J by 0 bases. The CDR3 extends over 16 amino acids. DNA for the CDR3: TGTGCCAGCAGCCCCGGGACAGGGGGCTTGAACACTGAAGCTTTCTTT. It is translated as CASSPGTGGLNTEAFF.

This clone was detected a few times. This chain connects TRBV6-6 to TRBJ1-6, with D hard to call. V lost 2 bases and J 3 bases, leaving 11 bases between the germline ends. Per germline, CDR1 MNHNY and CDR2 SVGAGI (reference sequence). The CDR3 sequence is 16 residues long. The CDR3 nucleotides are TGTGCCAGCAGTTACGTCCAAACAAGCTATAATTCACCCCTCCACTTT. Its translation: CASSYVQTSYNSPLHF.

V gene TRBV2 combines with J gene TRBJ2-3; 12 bases match TRBD2. Trimming removed 7 bases from V and 0 bases from J; junction bases left unmatched: 2. The germline V gene has CDR1 SNHLY and CDR2 FYNNEI. CDR3 length: 15 residues. CDR3 sequence reads: CASNGLAGSTDTQYF. CDR3 DNA sequence: TGTGCCAGCAATGGACTAGCGGGGAGCACAGATACGCAGTATTTT.

The rearrangement links TRBV30 to TRBJ1-6, with a tentative D call TRBD1 (5 bases). Trimming took off 5 bases at V and 6 bases at J, with 14 bases between the two ends. In germline, CDR1 is GTSNPN, CDR2 SVGIG (reference sequence). CDR3 length equals 14 residues. This CDR3 reads CAWGLGVANSPLHF. CDR3 sequence (DNA): TGTGCCTGGGGACTAGGGGTTGCTAATTCACCCCTCCACTTT.